What follows are 10 T cell receptor beta chains derived from one specimen sequenced in a study of T cell responses to AZD1222 COVID-19 vaccine. TCRdb's copy holds only in-frame clones and misses some; the assay was immunoSEQ multiplex PCR. The table lists approximately 130,000 clones, about nine tenths of them singletons. The sample consisted of peripheral blood, taken 28 days after the second AZD1222 dose. The origin of the receptors is an adult who received the AZD1222 COVID-19 vaccine.

This sequence joins TRBV3-1 (or the pseudogene TRBV3-2) and TRBJ1-4; D is undetermined. V lost 0 bases, J lost 2 bases, and 7 bases lay in between. The CDR3 length is 15 residues. Germline V gives CDR1 LGHDT, CDR2 YNNKEL (reference sequence). CDR3 sequence reads: CASSQDLGTNEKLFF. The CDR3, as DNA: TGTGCCAGCAGCCAAGATCTGGGTACTAATGAAAAACTGTTTTTT.

This clone was detected only a few times. The rearrangement joins TRBV29-1 to TRBJ2-7; a weak D match, TRBD2 (6 bases). The CDR3 runs to 13 residues. Germline-derived CDR1 and CDR2 are SQVTM and ANQGSEA. V was clipped by 4 bases and J by 2 bases, with 12 bases between them. The CDR3 loop reads CSVAEGPAYEQYF. CDR3 bases: TGCAGCGTTGCGGAGGGACCAGCCTACGAGCAGTACTTC.

The V gene is TRBV11-2, the J gene TRBJ1-1, with D possibly TRBD1 on 6 matching bases. The length of the CDR3 is 15 residues. Germline-derived CDR1 and CDR2 are SGHAT and FQNNGV. Trimming took 0 bases from V and 5 from J, leaving 13 bases between them. As DNA, the CDR3 is TGTGCCAGCAGCTTAGATTTGGGGGCGAGAACTGAAGCTTTCTTT. Its protein is CASSLDLGARTEAFF.

J is TRBJ1-6 and V is TRBV2; the match to TRBD1 covers 7 bases. This CDR3 has 13 amino acids. The germline gives CDR1 SNHLY, CDR2 FYNNEI. The J segment lost 8 bases and the V segment lost 6 bases, leaving 4 bases of the junction unmatched. CDR3 region: CASSGTEDSPLHF. CDR3 sequence (DNA): TGTGCCAGCAGCGGGACAGAGGATTCACCCCTCCACTTT.

CDR3 nucleotide sequence: TGTGCCAGCAGCGCTACAGCACCCTATGGCTACACCTTC. It translates to CASSATAPYGYTF. The rearrangement links TRBV5-4 to TRBJ1-2; D is ambiguous. The CDR3 covers 13 residues. Per germline, CDR1 SGHNT and CDR2 YYREEE (reference sequence). The ends were cut back, 4 bases at V and 4 bases at J, with 11 bases in the middle.

The rearrangement uses TRBV18 and TRBJ2-7; 13 bases map to TRBD2. In germline, CDR1 is KGHSH, CDR2 LQKENI. The trim removed 2 bases at V and 1 base at J, leaving 11 bases unmatched. This CDR3 comprises 19 residues. This CDR3 is CASSPGLAGARVISYEQYF. CDR3 nucleotide sequence: TGTGCCAGCTCACCAGGACTAGCGGGAGCCCGAGTCATATCCTACGAGCAGTACTTC.

This chain uses TRBV14 with TRBJ2-3, with TRBD2 matching 7 bases. J gave up 7 bases and V 4 bases, and 17 bases lay outside the gene matches. CDR3 size: 17 residues. CDR1 and CDR2 from the germline V gene are SGHDN and FVKESK. The DNA for the CDR3 is TGTGCCAGCAGCCTAAGGGGAGGGAGCGGTGTTCTTCATACGCAGTATTTT. Protein: CASSLRGGSGVLHTQYF.

This clone was seen once. V is TRBV9 and J is TRBJ1-3; perhaps TRBD1 as D (6 bases). Trimming shortened V by 0 bases and J by 0 bases, and 7 bases separated the two germline ends. Germline V gene sequence: CDR1 SGDLS, CDR2 YYNGEE. CDR3 length: 15 amino acids. For the CDR3, the DNA is TGTGCCAGCAGCGTAGCCAGGGGCTCTGGAAACACCATATATTTT. Translated, it gives CASSVARGSGNTIYF.

This clone has a single count. The chain carries TRBV2 and TRBJ2-2; D is possibly TRBD1 or TRBD2 (5 bases each). Looked up from germline, CDR1 is SNHLY and CDR2 is FYNNEI. V was clipped by 6 bases and J by 1 base, with 12 bases between them. The CDR3 has 15 amino acids. The CDR3: CASRAGTVNTGELFF. In DNA form, the CDR3 reads TGTGCCAGCAGGGCCGGGACGGTGAACACCGGGGAGCTGTTTTTT.

This clone was counted a single time. V usage is TRBV5-1 and J usage is TRBJ1-1; D remains unclear. Germline-derived CDR1 and CDR2 are SGHRS and YFSETQ. The CDR3 consists of 13 residues. Trimming stripped 5 bases from V and 2 bases from J, with 10 bases between. CDR3 DNA sequence: TGCGCCAGCAGATCACAGTCTAACACTGAAGCTTTCTTT. It yields the protein CASRSQSNTEAFF.